This TCR beta chain comes out of a study of blood T cells in healthy people across ages. Germline V gene data show CDR1 as MNHEY and CDR2 as SMNVEV (reference sequence). This CDR3 has 13 residues. V dropped 6 bases and J dropped 10; count of bases not matched to a gene: 10. This clonotype showed up just a few times. The second PCR ran roughly 6 to 11 cycles with a sample-barcoded 5' primer and J-beta primers. TCRdb itself ran the 5' RACE reads through MiXCR, one entry per CDR3 protein. The sample carries about 1.4 million distinct CDR3 sequences, roughly 60% recorded once. The source of this sequence is a man aged 18 to 30 in good health. Sequencing input: blood. The V gene is TRBV27, the J gene TRBJ2-3; 7 bases map to TRBD1. This CDR3 reads CASRRTAGTAQYF. The CDR3 DNA is TGTGCCAGCAGGCGAACAGCCGGGACAGCGCAGTATTTT.